Shown below are 25 T cell receptor beta chains from a single sample sequenced in a study of cytomegalovirus exposure and HLA in healthy donors. The PCR employed 60 Vbeta primers together with 13 Jbeta primers. The method was immunoSEQ multiplex PCR; TCRdb's version includes in-frame clones alone and lacks a portion of them. The table lists about 140,000 clones. What was sequenced was PBMCs. The receptors were gathered from a woman younger than 35 in good health and CMV-seronegative.

The chain is built from TRBV6-1 and TRBJ2-2; unclear D gene. V lost 7 bases to trimming and J lost 2 bases, with 8 bases between them. CDR1 MNHNS and CDR2 SASEGT come from the germline V gene. The CDR3 loop spans 13 amino acids. DNA of the CDR3: TGTGCCAGCACAGAACCCAACACCGGGGAGCTGTTTTTT. It is translated as CASTEPNTGELFF.

The rearrangement links TRBV6-4 to TRBJ2-1; TRBD2 aligns across 11 bases. CDR1 and CDR2 from the germline V gene are MRHNA and SNTAGT. This CDR3 comprises 15 residues. V shed 6 bases and J 6 bases; nucleotides not matched to a gene: 7. The CDR3 coding sequence is TGTGCCAGCAGCACCGGGACTAGCGGCCCCAATGAGCAGTTCTTC. It specifies CASSTGTSGPNEQFF.

V gene TRBV4-3 combines with J gene TRBJ1-2, with 9 bases aligning to TRBD1. V was clipped by 1 base and J by 7 bases; unmatched bases: 13. The CDR3 runs to 17 residues. The germline gives CDR1 LGHNA, CDR2 YSLEER. CDR3: CASSQAAGTGFIVGYTF. The CDR3 DNA is TGCGCCAGCAGCCAAGCCGCCGGGACAGGGTTCATTGTTGGCTACACCTTC.

V gene TRBV7-7 combines with J gene TRBJ2-2; the D gene is possibly TRBD1 (6 bases). V lost 1 base to trimming and J lost 5 bases, with 8 bases between them. Germline lookup yields CDR1 SSHAT and CDR2 FNYEAQ (reference sequence). The CDR3 has 14 residues. CDR3 sequence: CASSLGTGTGELFF. The CDR3 DNA sequence: TGTGCCAGCAGCTTAGGTACAGGGACCGGGGAGCTGTTTTTT.

The rearrangement joins TRBV5-4 to TRBJ2-1; 8 bases align to TRBD2. Germline values: CDR1 SGHNT, CDR2 YYREEE (reference sequence). V shed 4 bases, J shed 2 bases, and the junction held 5 bases outside the gene matches. This CDR3 is built from 15 residues. Written as DNA, the CDR3 is TGTGCCAGCAGCCCGGGGGGGGCGCCCTACAATGAGCAGTTCTTC. Its translation: CASSPGGAPYNEQFF.

CDR3: CASSGQEDPYEQYF. The CDR3 DNA is TGTGCCAGCAGTGGGCAGGAAGATCCTTACGAGCAGTACTTC. The chain employs TRBV6-1 and TRBJ2-7; D uncertain. Trimming removed 4 bases from V and 4 bases from J, with 14 bases in between. CDR1 and CDR2 from the germline V gene are MNHNS and SASEGT. This CDR3 spans 14 amino acids.

CDR3 amino acids: CASSLSAGTRSGTDTQYF. The CDR3 DNA reads TGCGCCAGCAGCTTGTCGGCGGGAACGAGGTCTGGCACAGATACGCAGTATTTT. J is TRBJ2-3 and V is TRBV5-1, with a tentative D call TRBD2 (6 bases). Germline V gene data show CDR1 as SGHRS and CDR2 as YFSETQ. The length of the CDR3 is 18 residues. The germline V and J ends were trimmed by 1 base and 1 base, with 19 bases remaining between them.

CDR3 amino acids: CASSPGGQGGYEQYF. CDR3 nucleotides: TGTGCCAGCAGTCCAGGTGGGCAGGGAGGCTACGAGCAGTACTTC. This chain joins TRBV6-6 and TRBJ2-7, with a tentative D call TRBD2 (6 bases). With 5 bases removed from V and 3 bases from J, the gap between germline ends came to 17 bases. Germline V CDR1 and CDR2: MNHNY, SVGAGI (reference sequence). The CDR3 is 15 residues long.

J is TRBJ1-5 and V is TRBV27, with D unresolved. V was clipped by 2 bases and J by 4 bases, with 6 bases between them. Germline CDR1 and CDR2: MNHEY and SMNVEV (reference sequence). The CDR3 contains 13 residues. This chain's CDR3 is CASSLNGNQPQHF. The CDR3 DNA sequence: TGTGCCAGCAGTTTAAACGGGAATCAGCCCCAGCATTTT.

The gene calls are TRBV6-6 and TRBJ2-1; 7 bases align to TRBD2. V lost 4 bases, J lost 2 bases, and 8 bases stayed unmatched. The CDR3 runs to 16 residues. Germline CDR1 MNHNY, CDR2 SVGAGI (reference sequence). In DNA, the CDR3 is TGTGCCAGCAGTTCCACTAGCGTAGCTACCTACAATGAGCAGTTCTTC. This encodes CASSSTSVATYNEQFF.

The genes are TRBV19 and TRBJ2-5; weak D call: TRBD2 (5 bases). V was pared by 3 bases and J by 5 bases, with 16 bases between. Looked up from germline, CDR1 is LNHDA and CDR2 is SQIVND (reference sequence). This CDR3 comprises 15 residues. In nucleotides, the CDR3 is TGTGCCAGTAGTATGCGTAGCGTGATCACGGAGACCCAGTACTTC. Translation: CASSMRSVITETQYF.

In the case of this clone: The junction shows a germline mismatch at one end, possibly a read error. The chain employs TRBV10-3 and TRBJ1-6, with 7 bases matching TRBD1. Germline-derived CDR1 and CDR2 are ENHRY and SYGVKD. The CDR3 runs 15 residues. The CDR3 DNA sequence: TGCGCCATCAGCGGACATGGGACAGTTGGTTCACCCCTCCACTTT. Translation gives CAISGHGTVGSPLHF.

The chain recombines TRBV29-1 with TRBJ1-2; a possible D gene is TRBD1 (5 bases). CDR1 is SQVTM and CDR2 is ANQGSEA in the germline V gene. This CDR3 contains 12 residues. Deletions cut 7 bases from V and 2 bases from J, with 11 bases between. The CDR3 region has the DNA TGCAGCGGCGGGGGGGAAAACTATGGCTACACCTTC. The encoded protein is CSGGGENYGYTF.

The genes are TRBV2 and TRBJ2-7; 7 positions match TRBD1. This CDR3 has 13 residues. V trimming: 6 bases; J trimming: 7 bases; junction bases outside the gene matches: 9. Germline loops: CDR1 SNHLY, CDR2 FYNNEI. The CDR3 protein is CASSETGTGEQYV. For the CDR3, the DNA is TGTGCCAGCAGCGAGACAGGGACGGGAGAGCAGTACGTC.

J is TRBJ1-5 and V is TRBV19; possible D gene TRBD1, 5 bases. Germline V gene data show CDR1 as LNHDA and CDR2 as SQIVND (reference sequence). The CDR3 length is 15 residues. V shed 1 base and J shed 6 bases, with 13 bases lying between them. The chain's CDR3 is CASSIGRGAPQPQHF. CDR3 DNA: TGTGCCAGTAGTATAGGGAGGGGAGCTCCTCAGCCCCAGCATTTT.

In nucleotides, the CDR3 is TGTGCCAGTAGCGAGACAGGCCATAATGAAAAACTGTTTTTT. Protein product: CASSETGHNEKLFF. This rearrangement joins TRBV19 to TRBJ1-4; possibly TRBD1 for D (6 bases). Germline V gene sequence: CDR1 LNHDA, CDR2 SQIVND (reference sequence). V lost 6 bases and J lost 4, with 12 bases in between. This CDR3 is built from 14 residues. Variable domain in full (rest from reference TRBV19 and TRBJ1-4): DGGITQSPKYLFRKEGQNVTLSCEQNLNHDAMYWYRQDPGQGLRLIYYSQIVNDFQKGDIAEGYSVSREKKESFPLTVTSAQKNPTAFYLCASSETGHNEKLFFGSGTQLSVL.

The V call is TRBV30, the J call TRBJ2-2; 10 bases align to TRBD1. The CDR3 length is 17 residues. Unmatched junction bases numbered 11, after V lost 1 base and J lost 6 bases. Per germline, CDR1 GTSNPN and CDR2 SVGIG (reference sequence). The CDR3 nucleotides are TGTGCCTGGAGTGCCTACTCGACAGGGGGCGAGGCCGGGGAGCTGTTTTTT. It encodes CAWSAYSTGGEAGELFF.

As for this clone: The same CDR3 can be traced to other DNA sequences in this sample. V and J are TRBV7-2 and TRBJ2-5; TRBD2 matches at 7 bases. The CDR3 loop spans 13 amino acids. CDR1 and CDR2 from the germline V gene are SGHTA and FQGNSA. With V trimmed by 3 bases and J by 3 bases, 1 base remained unmatched. This CDR3 is CASSFAGEETQYF. The CDR3 DNA sequence: TGTGCCAGCAGCTTCGCGGGAGAAGAGACCCAGTACTTC.

V gene TRBV6-1 combines with J gene TRBJ2-7; 13 nucleotides agree with TRBD2. V lost 5 bases to trimming and J lost 5 bases; unmatched junction nucleotides: 6. The germline CDR1 and CDR2 sequences are MNHNS and SASEGT. CDR3 length: 15 residues. CDR3 DNA sequence: TGTGCCAGCAGTCCAACTAGCGGGAGGGCCGACGAGCAGTACGTC. Its translation: CASSPTSGRADEQYV.

The chain combines TRBV6-4 with TRBJ2-1, with 10 bases lining up with TRBD2. The V and J ends lost 0 bases and 7 bases, in that order; junction bases with no gene match: 6. CDR3 length: 16 amino acids. CDR1 MRHNA and CDR2 SNTAGT come from the germline V gene. Here the CDR3 reads CASSDSLAGTRNEQFF. The CDR3 coding sequence is TGTGCCAGCAGTGACTCACTAGCGGGAACTCGGAATGAGCAGTTCTTC.

This chain connects TRBV28 to TRBJ1-5, with a tentative D call TRBD1 (6 bases). Germline lookup yields CDR1 MDHEN and CDR2 SYDVKM. The CDR3 is 14 amino acids. Between the trimmed V and J ends, which lost 6 bases and 1 base, there was a span of 10 bases. The DNA for the CDR3 is TGTGCCAGCAGGATAACAGGGAGCAATCAGCCCCAGCATTTT. It translates to CASRITGSNQPQHF.

CDR3 in DNA: TGCGCCAGCAGCTTGGAACCCACCGGACTAGCGGGGGGGGAATACGAGCAGTACTTC. This encodes CASSLEPTGLAGGEYEQYF. The rearrangement joins TRBV5-1 to TRBJ2-7; 15 positions match TRBD2. Germline V lookup: CDR1 SGHRS, CDR2 YFSETQ. This CDR3 contains 19 residues. Unmatched junction bases numbered 11, after V lost 0 bases and J lost 4 bases.

This chain connects TRBV30 to TRBJ2-1; D unresolved. Germline CDR1 reads GTSNPN; CDR2 reads SVGIG (reference sequence). V shed 7 bases and J shed 6 bases, with 16 bases lying between them. This CDR3 region has 13 residues. The CDR3 loop reads CALTLGRGNEQFF. The CDR3 nucleotides are TGTGCCTTGACCCTGGGCCGTGGCAATGAGCAGTTCTTC.

V is TRBV19 and J is TRBJ1-2; D not certain. Germline V gene data show CDR1 as LNHDA and CDR2 as SQIVND (reference sequence). The CDR3 covers 13 residues. Trimming shortened V by 5 bases and J by 0 bases, and 7 bases separated the two germline ends. This CDR3 is CASSAQTNYGYTF. In DNA form, the CDR3 reads TGTGCCAGTAGTGCACAGACTAACTATGGCTACACCTTC.

According to its frequency, this clone is medium-sized. The V gene is TRBV6-4, the J gene TRBJ2-2; 8 bases map to TRBD1. This CDR3 region has 15 residues. From germline, CDR1 is MRHNA and CDR2 SNTAGT. V lost 7 bases to trimming and J lost 3 bases; unmatched junction nucleotides: 7. The CDR3 here is CASMSGTGDTGELFF. The CDR3 bases are TGTGCCAGCATGTCCGGGACAGGCGACACCGGGGAGCTGTTTTTT.